The T cell receptor (beta chain) described here comes from a study of early T cells in non-severe SARS-CoV-2 infection (dated by TCRdb to 2020 to 2023). Regarding the complete study: Because TCR sequencing relied on bulk RNA taken from unsorted whole blood, pairing of alpha and beta chains was not possible. What the research found in general, with its limitations: VDJdb matching was skewed toward anti-spike CD8 responses and likely underestimated virus-specific expansions by missing private and CD4 specificities.

This clonotype was seen at least ten times. Its recognized antigen is unknown. Base quality data are lacking; no much larger clone is found one base away. Library preparation used 5' RACE. TCRdb names NextSeq 500 as the instrument used. Unique molecular identifiers were attached to individual cDNA molecules in the TCR library protocol so that sequencing error and PCR bias could be corrected. Both TCR alpha and beta chains were sequenced, and tight co-correlation was observed between alpha and beta sequence abundances in each sample. The study's processing was this. Decombinator V4 was used to annotate TCR sequences for V gene, J gene and CDR3. TCRs were defined as expanded if a significant change between any two time points was detected under a Poisson model with p below 0.0001. TCR abundances were normalised to the total number of TCRs sequenced per sample and expressed as counts per million. TRAV1-2 paired with TRAJ12, TRAJ20 or TRAJ33 defined MAIT TCRs, while TRAV10 paired with TRAJ18 defined iNKT TCRs. VDJdb, accessed on 1 November 2021, was searched for TCRs annotated for CMV, EBV and SARS-CoV-2, and TCRs annotated for more than one antigen were excluded. The raw public data were reprocessed by TCRdb itself: fastp quality trimming at Q25, MiXCR clonotype calling, in-frame beta chains only. Every CDR3 protein is listed once, alongside the most common genes and DNA of its rows. The V and J calls come from TCRdb's annotation, not from the publication. In this sample the table shows around 60,000 distinct CDR3 sequences, about 13% of which occur a single time. The ten largest account for roughly a tenth of the sample.

Relative to germline, V is 6 bases shorter and J is 6 bases shorter, with 9 bases between their ends. The CDR3, cysteine through phenylalanine, is 12 amino acids long. Of all the DNA, just the CDR3 is kept, 36 bases in frame from base 1. Based on the germline V gene (reference sequence), the CDR1 and CDR2 sequences are MNHEY and SMNVEV. This was a case-control study nested in a cohort of healthcare workers in London, UK, who had nasopharyngeal swab PCR tests and blood samples taken every week. Healthcare workers were recruited between 23 and 31 March 2020, during the week of the UK lockdown, and were followed weekly for up to about 15 weeks.

The specimen was whole blood. Recombination linked TRBV27 to TRBJ1-5, with the D gene not confidently named. This TCR came from an adult who was a healthcare worker with PCR-confirmed SARS-CoV-2 infection or an uninfected control (not recorded which). The CDR3 has the sequence CASSRRSQPQHF. The DNA reads TGTGCCAGCAGCCGTCGGAGTCAGCCCCAGCATTTT.